The source of this T cell receptor (beta chain) is a study of OX40 agonist ivuxolimab in advanced cancers. Study information: Patients got intravenous ivuxolimab at 0.01 to 10 mg/kg every 2 weeks.

The repertoire was sequenced with immunoSEQ multiplex PCR; TCRdb's copy has only in-frame clones and lacks some. The data show 60,000 or so clones, approximately 88% seen once. Study findings and constraints: On average, CD8+ T cells showed a greater number of expanded clones than CD4+.

The CDR3 spans 15 residues. The germline gives CDR1 SGHRS, CDR2 YFSETQ. V was pared by 0 bases and J by 2 bases, with 5 bases of the junction left unmatched. Details on this clone: Its antigen remains unidentified.

The investigators sampled blood at baseline, at cycle 4 day 1, and at cycle 7 day 1. V usage is TRBV5-1 and J usage is TRBJ2-7; TRBD2 aligns across 7 bases. The TCR originated in an adult with an advanced solid tumor such as melanoma, head and neck, liver or kidney cancer. The input for sequencing was CD4+ or CD8+ T cells sorted from blood, taken in a trial of the OX40 agonist ivuxolimab. The CDR3 sequence is CASSLDGLEAYEQYF. As DNA, the CDR3 is TGCGCCAGCAGCTTGGACGGACTAGAAGCCTACGAGCAGTACTTC.